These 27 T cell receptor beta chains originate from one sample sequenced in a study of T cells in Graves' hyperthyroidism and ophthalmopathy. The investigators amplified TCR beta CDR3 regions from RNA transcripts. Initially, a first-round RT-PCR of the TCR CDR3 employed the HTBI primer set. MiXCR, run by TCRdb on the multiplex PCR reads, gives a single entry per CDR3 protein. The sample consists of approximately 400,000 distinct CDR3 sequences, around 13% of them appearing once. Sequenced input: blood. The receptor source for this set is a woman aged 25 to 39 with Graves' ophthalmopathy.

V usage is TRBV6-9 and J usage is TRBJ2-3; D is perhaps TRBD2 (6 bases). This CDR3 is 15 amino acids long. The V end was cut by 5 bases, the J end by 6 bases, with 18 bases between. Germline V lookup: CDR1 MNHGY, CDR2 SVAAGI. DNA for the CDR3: TGTGCCAGCAGTAATGAAGTGGGGGGTATGGATACGCAGTATTTT. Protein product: CASSNEVGGMDTQYF.

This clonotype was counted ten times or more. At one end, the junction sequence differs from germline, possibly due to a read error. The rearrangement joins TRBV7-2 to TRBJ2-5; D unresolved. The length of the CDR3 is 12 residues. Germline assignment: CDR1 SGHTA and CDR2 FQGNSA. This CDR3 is CASSLDGIRAHF. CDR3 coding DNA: TGTGCCAGCAGCTTAGATGGGATTCGGGCCCACTTC.

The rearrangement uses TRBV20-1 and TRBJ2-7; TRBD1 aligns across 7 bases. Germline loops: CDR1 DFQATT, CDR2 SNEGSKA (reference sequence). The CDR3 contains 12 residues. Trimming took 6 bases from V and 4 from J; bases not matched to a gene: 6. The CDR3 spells CSAPNRGYEQYF. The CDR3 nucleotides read TGCAGTGCGCCCAACAGGGGTTACGAGCAGTACTTC.

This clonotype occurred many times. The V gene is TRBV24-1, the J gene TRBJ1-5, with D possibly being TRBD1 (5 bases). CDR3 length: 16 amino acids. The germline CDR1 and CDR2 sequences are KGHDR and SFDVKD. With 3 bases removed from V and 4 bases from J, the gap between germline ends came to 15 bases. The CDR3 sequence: CATSDPSPGDNQPQHF. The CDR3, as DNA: TGTGCCACCAGTGATCCCTCCCCGGGGGATAATCAGCCCCAGCATTTT.

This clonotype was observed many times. The CDR3, as DNA: TGTGCCAGCAGTTTATCTTTTGGGGAGCAGTTCTTC. It translates to CASSLSFGEQFF. The rearrangement uses TRBV28 and TRBJ2-1; D gene ambiguous. CDR1 is MDHEN and CDR2 is SYDVKM in the germline V gene. V was cut by 1 base and J by 10 bases, with 8 bases left in between. The CDR3 loop spans 12 amino acids.

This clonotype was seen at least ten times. Here the CDR3 reads CASRAGTSYEQFF. The DNA for the CDR3 is TGTGCCAGCAGAGCCGGGACGTCCTATGAGCAGTTCTTC. The gene calls are TRBV28 and TRBJ2-1; either TRBD1 or TRBD2 may fit D (5 bases each). The CDR3 is 13 amino acids. CDR1 and CDR2 from the germline V gene are MDHEN and SYDVKM. Trimming removed 6 bases at V and 8 bases at J, with 14 bases between.

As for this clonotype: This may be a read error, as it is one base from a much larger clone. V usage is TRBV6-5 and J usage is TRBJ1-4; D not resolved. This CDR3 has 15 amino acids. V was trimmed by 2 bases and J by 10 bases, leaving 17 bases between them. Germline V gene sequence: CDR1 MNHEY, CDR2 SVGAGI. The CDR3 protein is CASSYGTRTGVKLFF. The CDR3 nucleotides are TGTGCCAGCAGTTACGGTACCAGGACTGGAGTAAAACTGTTTTTT.

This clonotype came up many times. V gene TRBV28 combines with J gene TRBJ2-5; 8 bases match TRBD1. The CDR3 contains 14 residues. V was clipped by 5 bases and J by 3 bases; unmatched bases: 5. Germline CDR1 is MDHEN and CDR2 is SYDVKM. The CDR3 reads CASSREDREETQYF. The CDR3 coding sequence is TGTGCCAGCAGTAGGGAGGACAGGGAAGAGACCCAGTACTTC.

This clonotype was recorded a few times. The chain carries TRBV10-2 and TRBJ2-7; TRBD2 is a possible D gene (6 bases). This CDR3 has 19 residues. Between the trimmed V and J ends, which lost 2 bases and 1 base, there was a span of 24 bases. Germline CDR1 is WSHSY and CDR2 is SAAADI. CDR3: CASSEDPRLWAGRSYEQYF. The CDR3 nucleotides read TGCGCCAGCAGTGAGGATCCCCGGCTTTGGGCGGGACGATCCTACGAGCAGTACTTC.

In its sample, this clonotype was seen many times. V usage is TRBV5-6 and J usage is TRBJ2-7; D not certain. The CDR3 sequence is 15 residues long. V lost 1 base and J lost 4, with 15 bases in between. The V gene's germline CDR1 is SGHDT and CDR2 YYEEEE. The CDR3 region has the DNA TGTGCCAGCAGCTTGTACGACACCGTGGGTTACGAGCAGTACTTC. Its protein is CASSLYDTVGYEQYF.

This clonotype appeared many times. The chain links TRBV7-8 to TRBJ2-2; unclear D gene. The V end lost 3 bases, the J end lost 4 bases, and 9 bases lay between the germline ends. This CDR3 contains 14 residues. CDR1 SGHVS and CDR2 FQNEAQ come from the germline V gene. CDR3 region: CASSFFLLTGELFF. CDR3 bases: TGTGCCAGCAGCTTTTTCCTCCTCACCGGGGAGCTGTTTTTT.

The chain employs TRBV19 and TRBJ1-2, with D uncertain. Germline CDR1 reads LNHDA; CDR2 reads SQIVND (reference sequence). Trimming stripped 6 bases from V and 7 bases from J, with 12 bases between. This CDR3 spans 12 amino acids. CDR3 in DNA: TGTGCCAGTAGCGGACCGTATGTTGGCTACACCTTC. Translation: CASSGPYVGYTF.

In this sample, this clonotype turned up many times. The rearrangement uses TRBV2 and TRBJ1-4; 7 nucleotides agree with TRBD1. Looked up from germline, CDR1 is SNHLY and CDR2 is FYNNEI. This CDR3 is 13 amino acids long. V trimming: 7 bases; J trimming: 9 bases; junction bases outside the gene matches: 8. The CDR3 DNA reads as TGTGCCAGCAACGGACAGGCCGGGAAAAAACTGTTTTTT. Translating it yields CASNGQAGKKLFF. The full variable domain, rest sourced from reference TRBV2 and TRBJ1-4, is EPEVTQTPSHQVTQMGQEVILRCVPISNHLYFYWYRQILGQKVEFLVSFYNNEISEKSEIFDDQFSVERPDGSNFTLKIRSTKLEDSAMYFCASNGQAGKKLFFGSGTQLSVL.

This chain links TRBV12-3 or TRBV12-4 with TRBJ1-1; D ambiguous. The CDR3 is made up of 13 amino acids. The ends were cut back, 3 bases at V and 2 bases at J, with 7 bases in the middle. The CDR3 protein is CASSFLSNTEAFF. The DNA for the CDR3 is TGTGCCAGCAGTTTTCTCTCTAACACTGAAGCTTTCTTT.

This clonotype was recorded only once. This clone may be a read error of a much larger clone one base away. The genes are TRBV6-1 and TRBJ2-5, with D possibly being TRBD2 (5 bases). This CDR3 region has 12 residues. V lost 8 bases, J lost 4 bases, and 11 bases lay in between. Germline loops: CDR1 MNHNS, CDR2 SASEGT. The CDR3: CASGESRETQYF. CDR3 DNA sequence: TGTGCCAGCGGGGAGAGCCGAGAGACCCAGTACTTC.

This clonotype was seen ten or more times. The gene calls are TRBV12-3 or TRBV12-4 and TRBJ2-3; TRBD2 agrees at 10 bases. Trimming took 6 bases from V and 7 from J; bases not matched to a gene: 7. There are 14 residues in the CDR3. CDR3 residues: CASRERGGENTQYF. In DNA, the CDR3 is TGTGCCAGCAGAGAGCGGGGGGGCGAGAATACGCAGTATTTT.

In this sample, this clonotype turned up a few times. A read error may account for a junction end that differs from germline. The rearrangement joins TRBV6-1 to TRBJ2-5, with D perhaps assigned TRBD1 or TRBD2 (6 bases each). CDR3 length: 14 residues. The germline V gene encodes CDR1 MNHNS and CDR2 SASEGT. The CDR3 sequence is CVSSRGVNQETQYF. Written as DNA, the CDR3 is TGTGTCAGCAGTAGGGGGGTGAATCAAGAGACCCAGTACTTC.

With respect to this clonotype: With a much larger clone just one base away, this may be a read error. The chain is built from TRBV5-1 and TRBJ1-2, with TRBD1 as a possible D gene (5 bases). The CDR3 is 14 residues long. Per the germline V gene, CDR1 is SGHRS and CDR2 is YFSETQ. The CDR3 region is CASSLEAGRRGYAF. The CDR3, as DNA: TGTGCCAGCAGCTTGGAGGCGGGGCGAAGAGGCTACGCCTTC.

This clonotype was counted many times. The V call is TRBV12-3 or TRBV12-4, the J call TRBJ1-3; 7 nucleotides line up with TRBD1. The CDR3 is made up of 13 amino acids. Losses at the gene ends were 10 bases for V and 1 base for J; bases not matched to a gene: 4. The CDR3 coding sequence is TGTGCCACCCAGGGACAGTCTGGAAACACCATATATTTT. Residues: CATQGQSGNTIYF.

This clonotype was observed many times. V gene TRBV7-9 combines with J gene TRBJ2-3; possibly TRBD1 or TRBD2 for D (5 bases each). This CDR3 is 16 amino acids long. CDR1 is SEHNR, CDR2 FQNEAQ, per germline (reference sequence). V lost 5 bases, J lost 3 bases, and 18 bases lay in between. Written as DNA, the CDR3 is TGTGCCAGCAGCCATGGGACCGCCATGAAGACAGATACGCAGTATTTT. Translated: CASSHGTAMKTDTQYF. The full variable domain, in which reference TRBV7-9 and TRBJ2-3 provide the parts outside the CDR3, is DTGVSQNPRHKITKRGQNVTFRCDPISEHNRLYWYRQTLGQGPEFLTYFQNEAQLEKSRLLSDRFSAERPKGSFSTLEIQRTEQGDSAMYLCASSHGTAMKTDTQYFGPGTRLTVL.

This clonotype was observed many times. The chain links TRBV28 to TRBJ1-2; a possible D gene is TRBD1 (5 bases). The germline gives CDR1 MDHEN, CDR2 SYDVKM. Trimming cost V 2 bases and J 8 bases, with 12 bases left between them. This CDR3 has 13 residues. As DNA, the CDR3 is TGTGCCAGCAGTTTAGAGCTCAGGGACGGCTACACCTTC. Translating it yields CASSLELRDGYTF.

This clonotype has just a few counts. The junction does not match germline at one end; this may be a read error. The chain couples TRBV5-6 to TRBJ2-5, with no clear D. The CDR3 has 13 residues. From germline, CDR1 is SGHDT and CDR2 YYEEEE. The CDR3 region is CAGSGVLRETQYF. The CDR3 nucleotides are TGTGCCGGCAGTGGTGTTCTACGTGAGACCCAGTACTTC.

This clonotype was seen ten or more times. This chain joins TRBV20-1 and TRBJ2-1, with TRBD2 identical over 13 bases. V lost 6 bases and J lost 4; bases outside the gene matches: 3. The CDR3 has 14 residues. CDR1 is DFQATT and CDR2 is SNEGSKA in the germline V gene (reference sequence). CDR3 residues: CSARLAGGYNEQFF. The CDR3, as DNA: TGCAGTGCAAGACTAGCGGGGGGATACAATGAGCAGTTCTTC.

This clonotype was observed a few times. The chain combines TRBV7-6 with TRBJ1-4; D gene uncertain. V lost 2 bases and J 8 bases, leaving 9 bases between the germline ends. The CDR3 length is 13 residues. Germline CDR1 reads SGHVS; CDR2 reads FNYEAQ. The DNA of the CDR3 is TGTGCCAGCAGCTTACGCCTGGGCGAAAAACTGTTTTTT. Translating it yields CASSLRLGEKLFF. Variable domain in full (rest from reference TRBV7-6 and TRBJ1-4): GAGVSQSPRYKVTKRGQDVALRCDPISGHVSLYWYRQALGQGPEFLTYFNYEAQQDKSGLPNDRFSAERPEGSISTLTIQRTEQRDSAMYRCASSLRLGEKLFFGSGTQLSVL.

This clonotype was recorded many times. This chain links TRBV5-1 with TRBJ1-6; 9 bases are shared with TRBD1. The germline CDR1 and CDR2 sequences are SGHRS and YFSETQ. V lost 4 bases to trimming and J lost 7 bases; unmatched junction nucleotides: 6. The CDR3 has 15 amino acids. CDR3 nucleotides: TGCGCCAGCAGCAGTAACAGGGGGCCCAATTCACCCCTCCACTTT. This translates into CASSSNRGPNSPLHF.

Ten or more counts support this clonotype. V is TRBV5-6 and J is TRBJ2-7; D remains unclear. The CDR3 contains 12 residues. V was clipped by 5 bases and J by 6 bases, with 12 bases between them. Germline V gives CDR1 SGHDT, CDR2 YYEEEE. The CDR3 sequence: CASRRNWGEQYF. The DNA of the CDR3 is TGTGCCAGCAGACGAAACTGGGGCGAGCAGTACTTC.

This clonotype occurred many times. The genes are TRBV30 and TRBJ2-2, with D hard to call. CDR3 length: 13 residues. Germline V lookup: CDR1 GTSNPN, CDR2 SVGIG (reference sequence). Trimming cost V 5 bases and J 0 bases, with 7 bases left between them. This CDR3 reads CAWLGANTGELFF. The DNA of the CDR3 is TGTGCCTGGCTGGGCGCGAACACCGGGGAGCTGTTTTTT. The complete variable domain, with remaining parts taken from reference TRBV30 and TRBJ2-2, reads SQTIHQWPATLVQPVGSPLSLECTVEGTSNPNLYWYRQAAGRGLQLLFYSVGIGQISSEVPQNLSASRPQDRQFILSSKKLLLSDSGFYLCAWLGANTGELFFGEGSRLTVL.